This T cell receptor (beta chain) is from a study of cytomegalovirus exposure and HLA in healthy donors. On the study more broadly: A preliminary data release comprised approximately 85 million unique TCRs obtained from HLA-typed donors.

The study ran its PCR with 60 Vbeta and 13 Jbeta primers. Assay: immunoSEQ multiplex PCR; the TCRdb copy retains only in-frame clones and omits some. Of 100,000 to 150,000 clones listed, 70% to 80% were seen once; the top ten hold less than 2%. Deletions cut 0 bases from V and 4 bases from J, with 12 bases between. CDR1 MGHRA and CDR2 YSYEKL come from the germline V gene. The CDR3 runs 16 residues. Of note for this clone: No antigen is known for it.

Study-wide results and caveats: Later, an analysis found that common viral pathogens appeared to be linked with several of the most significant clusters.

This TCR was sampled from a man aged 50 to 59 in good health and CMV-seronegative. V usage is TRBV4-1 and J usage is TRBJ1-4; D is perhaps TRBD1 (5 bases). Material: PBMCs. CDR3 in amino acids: CASSQEGGTVNEKLFF. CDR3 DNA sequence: TGCGCCAGCAGCCAAGAGGGGGGAACAGTTAATGAAAAACTGTTTTTT.